Each of the 9 T cell receptor beta chains below was sequenced from the same sample in a study of shared clonotypes between healthy human individuals. TCRdb's copy holds only in-frame clones and misses some; the assay was immunoSEQ multiplex PCR. The table lists about 520,000 clones, 81% of them singletons. The sequencing input was PBMCs. The receptor source for this set is a woman aged 40 to 50 in good health. Some clones in this sample may be carry-over from other donors' samples.

A remark on this clone: The identical CDR3 is also encoded by other nucleotide sequences in the sample. V and J are TRBV9 and TRBJ1-5, with 11 bases identical to TRBD1. Germline V lookup: CDR1 SGDLS, CDR2 YYNGEE. The CDR3 runs 14 residues. V gave up 3 bases and J gave up 6 bases; unmatched junction bases: 2. CDR3 protein: CASSAGTGGQPQHF. CDR3 coding DNA: TGTGCCAGCAGCGCCGGGACAGGGGGTCAGCCCCAGCATTTT.

The genes are TRBV5-1 and TRBJ2-7, with 8 bases identical to TRBD2. Germline-derived CDR1 and CDR2 are SGHRS and YFSETQ. This CDR3 is built from 18 residues. V gave up 0 bases and J gave up 3 bases; unmatched junction bases: 14. CDR3 loop: CASSLVPSGSQPGYEQYF. Here the CDR3 DNA reads TGCGCCAGCAGCTTGGTGCCCAGCGGGAGCCAGCCCGGCTACGAGCAGTACTTC.

This clone came up once. A read error is likely here: a far larger clone is one base away. Within the sample, other DNA sequences also encode this same CDR3. This chain's CDR3 is CASAAWSGREQYF. CDR3 DNA sequence: TGTGCAAGCGCAGCTTGGTCAGGGAGGGAGCAGTACTTC. This sequence joins TRBV7-7 and TRBJ2-7, with D possibly being TRBD2 (6 bases). Germline-derived CDR1 and CDR2 are SSHAT and FNYEAQ (reference sequence). The CDR3 covers 13 residues.

The chain uses TRBV7-9 and TRBJ2-5, with no clear D. V lost 5 bases and J lost 5, with 6 bases in between. The CDR3 is 11 residues long. The V gene's germline CDR1 is SEHNR and CDR2 FQNEAQ (reference sequence). Written as DNA, the CDR3 is TGTGCCAGCAGCAACGGGGAGACCCAGTACTTC. Translating gives CASSNGETQYF.

The chain has TRBV5-5 and TRBJ2-5, with 7 bases matching TRBD1. The V segment lost 0 bases and the J segment 7 bases; nucleotides outside the gene matches: 6. The germline V gene has CDR1 SGHKS and CDR2 YYEKEE (reference sequence). The CDR3 spans 14 residues. The CDR3 is CASSLADRPPTQYF. CDR3 bases: TGTGCCAGCAGCTTGGCGGACAGGCCTCCGACCCAGTACTTC.

The chain has TRBV5-1 and TRBJ2-1, with 9 positions matching TRBD2. V trimming: 6 bases; J trimming: 7 bases; junction bases outside the gene matches: 11. The CDR3 consists of 15 residues. In germline, CDR1 is SGHRS, CDR2 YFSETQ. The CDR3 region has the DNA TGCGCCAGCACCAAGACGGCGGGAGGGCAGAATGAGCAGTTCTTC. It encodes CASTKTAGGQNEQFF.

The chain uses TRBV2 and TRBJ1-5; D perhaps matches TRBD1 (5 bases). The V end lost 2 bases, the J end lost 4 bases, and 12 bases lay between the germline ends. CDR3 length equals 15 residues. Germline CDR1 SNHLY, CDR2 FYNNEI. CDR3 bases: TGTGCCAGCAGTGAAAGGGCCCAGGGAAATCAGCCCCAGCATTTT. Its translation is CASSERAQGNQPQHF.

This chain links TRBV18 with TRBJ2-1; 11 bases map to TRBD2. Germline V gene data show CDR1 as KGHSH and CDR2 as LQKENI. Trimming took 3 bases from V and 9 from J; bases not matched to a gene: 4. This CDR3 comprises 14 residues. CDR3 amino acids: CASSPGLAGFEQFF. CDR3 bases: TGTGCCAGCTCACCTGGACTAGCGGGCTTTGAGCAGTTCTTC.

About this clone itself: A far larger clone is one base from this, pointing to a likely read error. Within the sample, other DNA sequences also encode this same CDR3. The V gene is TRBV4-2, the J gene TRBJ2-7, with a possible D match to TRBD1 (5 bases). Germline values: CDR1 LGHNA, CDR2 YNFKEQ. The CDR3 is 17 amino acids. The CDR3 sequence is CASSQEGPTEPTYEQYF. CDR3 DNA sequence: TGTGCCAGCAGCCAAGAGGGGCCGACAGAGCCCACCTACGAGCAGTATTTC.